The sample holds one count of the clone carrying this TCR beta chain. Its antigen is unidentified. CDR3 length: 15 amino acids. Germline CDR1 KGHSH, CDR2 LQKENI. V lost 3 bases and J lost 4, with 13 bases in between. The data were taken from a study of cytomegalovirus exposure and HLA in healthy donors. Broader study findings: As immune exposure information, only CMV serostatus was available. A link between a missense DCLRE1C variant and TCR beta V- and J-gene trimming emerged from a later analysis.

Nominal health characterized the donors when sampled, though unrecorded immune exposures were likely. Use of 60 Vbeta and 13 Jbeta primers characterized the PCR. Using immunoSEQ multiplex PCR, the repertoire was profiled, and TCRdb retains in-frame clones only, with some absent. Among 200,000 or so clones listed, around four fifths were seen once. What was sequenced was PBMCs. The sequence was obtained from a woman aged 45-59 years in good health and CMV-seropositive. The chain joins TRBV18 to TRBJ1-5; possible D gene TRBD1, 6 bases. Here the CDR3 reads CASSPKTGQNQPQHF. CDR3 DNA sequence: TGTGCCAGCTCACCCAAGACAGGTCAGAATCAGCCCCAGCATTTT.